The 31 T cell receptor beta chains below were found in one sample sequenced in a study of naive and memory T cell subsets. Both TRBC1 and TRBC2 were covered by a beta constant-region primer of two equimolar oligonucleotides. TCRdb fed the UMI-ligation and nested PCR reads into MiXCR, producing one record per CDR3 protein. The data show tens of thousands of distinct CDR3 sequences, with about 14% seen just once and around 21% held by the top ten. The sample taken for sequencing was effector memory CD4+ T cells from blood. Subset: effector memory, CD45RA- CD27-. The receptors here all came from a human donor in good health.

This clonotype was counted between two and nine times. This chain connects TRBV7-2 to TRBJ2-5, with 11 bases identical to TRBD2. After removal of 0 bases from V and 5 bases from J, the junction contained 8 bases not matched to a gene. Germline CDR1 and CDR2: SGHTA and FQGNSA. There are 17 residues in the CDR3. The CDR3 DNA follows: TGTGCCAGCAGCTTAGCGCCCGGACTAGCGGGCGGTGAGACCCAGTACTTC. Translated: CASSLAPGLAGGETQYF.

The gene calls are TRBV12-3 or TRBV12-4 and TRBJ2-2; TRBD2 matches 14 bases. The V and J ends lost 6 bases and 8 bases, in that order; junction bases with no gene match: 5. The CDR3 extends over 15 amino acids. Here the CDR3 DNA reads TGTGCCAGCAGACCGACTAGCGGGAGGGATGGGGAGCTGTTTTTT. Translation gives CASRPTSGRDGELFF.

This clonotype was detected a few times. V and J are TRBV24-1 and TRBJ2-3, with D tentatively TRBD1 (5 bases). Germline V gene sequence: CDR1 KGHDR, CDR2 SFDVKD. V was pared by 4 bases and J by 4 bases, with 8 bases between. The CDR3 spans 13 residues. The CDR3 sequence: CATSEDNSDTQYF. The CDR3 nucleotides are TGTGCCACCAGTGAGGACAATTCAGATACGCAGTATTTT.

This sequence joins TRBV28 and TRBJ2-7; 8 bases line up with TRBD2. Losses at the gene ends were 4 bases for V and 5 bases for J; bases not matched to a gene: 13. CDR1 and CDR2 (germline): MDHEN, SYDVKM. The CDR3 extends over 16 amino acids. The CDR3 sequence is CASSSLGLGGANEQYF. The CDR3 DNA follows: TGTGCCAGCAGTTCGTTGGGACTAGGAGGGGCGAACGAGCAGTACTTC.

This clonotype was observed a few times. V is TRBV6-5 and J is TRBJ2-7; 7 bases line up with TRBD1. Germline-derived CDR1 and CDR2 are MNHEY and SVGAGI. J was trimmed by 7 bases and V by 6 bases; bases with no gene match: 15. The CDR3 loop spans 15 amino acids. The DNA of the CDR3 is TGTGCCAGCAGCCGCGGACGACAGGGATTGGAGGAGCAGTACTTC. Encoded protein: CASSRGRQGLEEQYF.

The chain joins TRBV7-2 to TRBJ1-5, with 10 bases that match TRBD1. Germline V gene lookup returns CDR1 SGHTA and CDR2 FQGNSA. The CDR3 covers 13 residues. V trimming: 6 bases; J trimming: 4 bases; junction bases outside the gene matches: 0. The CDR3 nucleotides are TGTGCCAGCAGGGGACAGGGGAATCAGCCCCAGCATTTT. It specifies CASRGQGNQPQHF.

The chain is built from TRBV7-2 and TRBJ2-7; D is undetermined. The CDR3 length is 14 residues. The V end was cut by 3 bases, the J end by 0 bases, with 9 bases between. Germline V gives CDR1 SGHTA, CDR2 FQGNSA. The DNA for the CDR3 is TGTGCCAGCAGCTTTGTACTGGACTCCTACGAGCAGTACTTC. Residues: CASSFVLDSYEQYF.

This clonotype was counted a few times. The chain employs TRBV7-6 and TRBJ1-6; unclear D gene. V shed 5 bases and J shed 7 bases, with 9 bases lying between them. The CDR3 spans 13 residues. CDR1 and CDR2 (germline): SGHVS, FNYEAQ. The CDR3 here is CASSGGGNSPLHF. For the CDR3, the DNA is TGTGCCAGCAGCGGAGGAGGGAATTCACCCCTCCACTTT.

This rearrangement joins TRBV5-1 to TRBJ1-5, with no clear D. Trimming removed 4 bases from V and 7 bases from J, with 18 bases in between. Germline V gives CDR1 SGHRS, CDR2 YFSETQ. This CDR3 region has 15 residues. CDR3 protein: CASSPSGQVEQPQHF. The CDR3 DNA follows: TGCGCCAGCAGCCCCTCTGGCCAGGTTGAACAGCCCCAGCATTTT. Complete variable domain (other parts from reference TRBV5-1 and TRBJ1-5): KAGVTQTPRYLIKTRGQQVTLSCSPISGHRSVSWYQQTPGQGLQFLFEYFSETQRNKGNFPGRFSGRQFSNSRSEMNVSTLELGDSALYLCASSPSGQVEQPQHFGDGTRLSIL.

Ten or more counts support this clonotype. CDR3 sequence reads: CASSYSLRGGSTGELFF. In nucleotides, the CDR3 is TGTGCCAGCAGTTACTCGCTTAGAGGGGGCAGCACCGGGGAGCTGTTTTTT. The chain recombines TRBV6-5 with TRBJ2-2; TRBD1 matches 7 bases. Unmatched junction bases numbered 8, after V lost 0 bases and J lost 4 bases. This CDR3 spans 17 amino acids. Per germline, CDR1 MNHEY and CDR2 SVGAGI.

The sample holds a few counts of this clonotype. The CDR3 protein is CSAATAAISYNEQFF. DNA of the CDR3: TGCAGTGCCGCTACAGCGGCTATCTCCTACAATGAGCAGTTCTTC. The rearrangement links TRBV20-1 to TRBJ2-1; D perhaps matches TRBD2 (5 bases). V lost 6 bases to trimming and J lost 0 bases, with 15 bases between them. The CDR3 sequence is 15 residues long. Germline V CDR1 and CDR2: DFQATT, SNEGSKA (reference sequence).

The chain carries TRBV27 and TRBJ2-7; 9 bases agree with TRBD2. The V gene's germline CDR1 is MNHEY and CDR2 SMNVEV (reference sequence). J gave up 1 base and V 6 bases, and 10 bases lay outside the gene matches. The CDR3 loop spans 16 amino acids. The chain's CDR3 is CASSPGGTSRSYEQYF. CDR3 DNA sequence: TGTGCCAGCAGCCCAGGCGGGACTAGCAGATCCTACGAGCAGTACTTC.

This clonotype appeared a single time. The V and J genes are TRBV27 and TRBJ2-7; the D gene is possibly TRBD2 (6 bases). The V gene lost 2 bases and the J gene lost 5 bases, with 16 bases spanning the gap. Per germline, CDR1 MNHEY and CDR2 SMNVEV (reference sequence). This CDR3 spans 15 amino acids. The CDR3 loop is CASSLRVLAPHEQYF. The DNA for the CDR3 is TGTGCCAGCAGTTTAAGGGTACTAGCTCCCCACGAGCAGTACTTC.

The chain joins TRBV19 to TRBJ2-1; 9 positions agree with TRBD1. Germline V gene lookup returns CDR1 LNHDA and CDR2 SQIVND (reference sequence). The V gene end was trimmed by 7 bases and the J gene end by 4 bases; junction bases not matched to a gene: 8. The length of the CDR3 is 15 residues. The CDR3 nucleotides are TGTGCCAGTAAATCACAGGGGGCTGGGTACAATGAGCAGTTCTTC. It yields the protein CASKSQGAGYNEQFF.

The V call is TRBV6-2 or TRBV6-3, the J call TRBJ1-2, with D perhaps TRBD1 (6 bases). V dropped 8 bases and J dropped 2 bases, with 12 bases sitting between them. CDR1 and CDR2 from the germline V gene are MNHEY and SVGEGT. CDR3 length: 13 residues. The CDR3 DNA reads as TGTGCCAGCCGGACAGTCGTGAACTATGGCTACACCTTC. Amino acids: CASRTVVNYGYTF.

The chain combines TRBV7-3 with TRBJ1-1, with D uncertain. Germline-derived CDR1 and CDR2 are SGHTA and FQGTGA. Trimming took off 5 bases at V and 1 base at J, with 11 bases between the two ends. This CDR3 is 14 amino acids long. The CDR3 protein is CASSEGSWNTEAFF. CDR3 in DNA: TGTGCCAGCAGCGAAGGTTCCTGGAACACTGAAGCTTTCTTT.

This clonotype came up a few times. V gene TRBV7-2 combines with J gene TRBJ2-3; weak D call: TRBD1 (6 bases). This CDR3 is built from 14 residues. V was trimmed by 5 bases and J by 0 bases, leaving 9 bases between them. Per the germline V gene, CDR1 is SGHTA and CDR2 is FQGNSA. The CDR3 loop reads CASSQGQSTDTQYF. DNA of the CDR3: TGTGCCAGCAGCCAGGGACAAAGCACAGATACGCAGTATTTT.

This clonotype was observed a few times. CDR3 in DNA: TGCAGTGCTAGAGACCCACGCCGCAGCACAGATACGCAGTATTTT. Translated, it gives CSARDPRRSTDTQYF. This rearrangement joins TRBV20-1 to TRBJ2-3; D remains ambiguous. Per germline, CDR1 DFQATT and CDR2 SNEGSKA (reference sequence). Trimming stripped 0 bases from V and 0 bases from J, with 10 bases between. This CDR3 is built from 15 residues.

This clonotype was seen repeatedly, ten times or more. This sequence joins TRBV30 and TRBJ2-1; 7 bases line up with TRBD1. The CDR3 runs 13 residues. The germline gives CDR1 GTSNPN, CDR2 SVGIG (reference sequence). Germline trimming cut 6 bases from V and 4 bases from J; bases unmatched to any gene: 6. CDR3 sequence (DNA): TGTGCCTGCGGGACAGACGTTTACAATGAGCAGTTCTTC. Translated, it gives CACGTDVYNEQFF.

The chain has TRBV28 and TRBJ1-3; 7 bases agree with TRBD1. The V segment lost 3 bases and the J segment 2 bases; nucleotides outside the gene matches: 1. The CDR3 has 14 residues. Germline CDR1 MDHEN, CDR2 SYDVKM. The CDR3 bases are TGTGCCAGCAGTTTCGGACAGGCTGGAAACACCATATATTTT. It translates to CASSFGQAGNTIYF.

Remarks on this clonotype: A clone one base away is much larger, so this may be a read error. The CDR3 sequence: CASSVGSGIYNEQFF. The CDR3, as DNA: TGTGCCAGCAGCGTCGGGAGTGGGATCTACAATGAGCAGTTCTTC. The genes are TRBV7-2 and TRBJ2-1; possibly TRBD2 for D (6 bases). Trimming pared 5 bases from V and 3 bases from J, leaving 14 bases between. Germline values: CDR1 SGHTA, CDR2 FQGNSA. This CDR3 comprises 15 residues.

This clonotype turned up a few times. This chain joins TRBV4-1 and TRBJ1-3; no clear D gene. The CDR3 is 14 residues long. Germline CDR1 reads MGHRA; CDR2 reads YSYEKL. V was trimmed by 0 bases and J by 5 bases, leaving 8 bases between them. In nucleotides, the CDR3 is TGCGCCAGCAGCCAAGAATTGTCGAGAAACACCATATATTTT. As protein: CASSQELSRNTIYF.

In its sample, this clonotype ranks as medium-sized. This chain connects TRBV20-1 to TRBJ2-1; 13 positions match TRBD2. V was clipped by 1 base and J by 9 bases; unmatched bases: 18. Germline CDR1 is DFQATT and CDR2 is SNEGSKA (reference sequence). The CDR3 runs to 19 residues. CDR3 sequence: CSARVSGLAGSRMDREQFF. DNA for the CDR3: TGCAGTGCTAGAGTTTCGGGACTAGCGGGATCTCGGATGGATCGTGAGCAGTTCTTC.

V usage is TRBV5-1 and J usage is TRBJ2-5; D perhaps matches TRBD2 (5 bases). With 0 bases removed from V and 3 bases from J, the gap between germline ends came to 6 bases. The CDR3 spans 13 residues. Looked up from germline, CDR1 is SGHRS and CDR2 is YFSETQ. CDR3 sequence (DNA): TGCGCCAGCAGCTTGGCGGGGAAAGAGACCCAGTACTTC. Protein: CASSLAGKETQYF. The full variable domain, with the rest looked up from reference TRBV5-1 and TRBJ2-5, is KAGVTQTPRYLIKTRGQQVTLSCSPISGHRSVSWYQQTPGQGLQFLFEYFSETQRNKGNFPGRFSGRQFSNSRSEMNVSTLELGDSALYLCASSLAGKETQYFGPGTRLLVL.

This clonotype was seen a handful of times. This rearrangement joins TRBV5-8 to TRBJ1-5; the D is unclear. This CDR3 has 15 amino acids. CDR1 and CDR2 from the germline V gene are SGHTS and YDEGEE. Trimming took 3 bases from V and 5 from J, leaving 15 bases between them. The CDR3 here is CASSSRPGYYQPQHF. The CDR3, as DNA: TGTGCCAGCAGCTCGAGACCCGGTTACTATCAGCCCCAGCATTTT.

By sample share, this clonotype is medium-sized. The CDR3 DNA reads TGTGCCAGCAGTGAAAGTTCGATCACAGATACGCAGTATTTT. It is translated as CASSESSITDTQYF. The genes are TRBV6-1 and TRBJ2-3, with D unresolved. Germline values: CDR1 MNHNS, CDR2 SASEGT. The germline V and J ends were trimmed by 2 bases and 2 bases, with 8 bases remaining between them. The CDR3 has 14 residues.

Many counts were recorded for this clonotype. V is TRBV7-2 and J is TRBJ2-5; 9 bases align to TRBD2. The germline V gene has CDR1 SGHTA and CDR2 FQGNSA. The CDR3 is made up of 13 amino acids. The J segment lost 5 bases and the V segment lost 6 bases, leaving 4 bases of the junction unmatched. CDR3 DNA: TGTGCCAGCAGGGTTAGCGGGAGTGAGACCCAGTACTTC. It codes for CASRVSGSETQYF. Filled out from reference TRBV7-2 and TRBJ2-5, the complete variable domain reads GAGVSQSPSNKVTEKGKDVELRCDPISGHTALYWYRQSLGQGLEFLIYFQGNSAPDKSGLPSDRFSAERTGGSVSTLTIQRTQQEDSAVYLCASRVSGSETQYFGPGTRLLVL.

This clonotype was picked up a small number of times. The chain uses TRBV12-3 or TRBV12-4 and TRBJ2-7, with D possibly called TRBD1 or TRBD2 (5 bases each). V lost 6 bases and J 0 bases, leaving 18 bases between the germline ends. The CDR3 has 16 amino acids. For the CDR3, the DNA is TGTGCCAGCAGCCACACCGGGACGGAGATCTCCTACGAGCAGTACTTC. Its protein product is CASSHTGTEISYEQYF.

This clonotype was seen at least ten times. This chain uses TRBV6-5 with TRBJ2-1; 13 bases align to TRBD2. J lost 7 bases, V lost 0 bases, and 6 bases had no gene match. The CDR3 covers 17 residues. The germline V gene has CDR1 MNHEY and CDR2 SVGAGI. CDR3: CASSYSMGLAGQNEQFF. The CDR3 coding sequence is TGTGCCAGCAGTTACTCGATGGGACTAGCGGGGCAGAATGAGCAGTTCTTC.

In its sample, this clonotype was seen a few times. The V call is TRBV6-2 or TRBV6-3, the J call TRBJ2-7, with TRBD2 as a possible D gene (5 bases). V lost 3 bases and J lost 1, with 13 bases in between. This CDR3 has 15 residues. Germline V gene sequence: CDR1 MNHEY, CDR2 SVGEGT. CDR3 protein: CASSYLWPGSYEQYF. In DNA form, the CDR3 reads TGTGCCAGCAGTTATCTATGGCCGGGGTCCTACGAGCAGTACTTC.

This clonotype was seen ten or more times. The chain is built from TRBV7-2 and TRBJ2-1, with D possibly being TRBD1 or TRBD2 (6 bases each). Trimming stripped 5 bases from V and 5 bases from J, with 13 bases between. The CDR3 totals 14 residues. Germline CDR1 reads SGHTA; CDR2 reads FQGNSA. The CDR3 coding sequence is TGTGCCAGCAGCAACAGGGACTTAAACAATGAGCAGTTCTTC. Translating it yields CASSNRDLNNEQFF. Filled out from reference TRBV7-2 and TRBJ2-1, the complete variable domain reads GAGVSQSPSNKVTEKGKDVELRCDPISGHTALYWYRQSLGQGLEFLIYFQGNSAPDKSGLPSDRFSAERTGGSVSTLTIQRTQQEDSAVYLCASSNRDLNNEQFFGPGTRLTVL.